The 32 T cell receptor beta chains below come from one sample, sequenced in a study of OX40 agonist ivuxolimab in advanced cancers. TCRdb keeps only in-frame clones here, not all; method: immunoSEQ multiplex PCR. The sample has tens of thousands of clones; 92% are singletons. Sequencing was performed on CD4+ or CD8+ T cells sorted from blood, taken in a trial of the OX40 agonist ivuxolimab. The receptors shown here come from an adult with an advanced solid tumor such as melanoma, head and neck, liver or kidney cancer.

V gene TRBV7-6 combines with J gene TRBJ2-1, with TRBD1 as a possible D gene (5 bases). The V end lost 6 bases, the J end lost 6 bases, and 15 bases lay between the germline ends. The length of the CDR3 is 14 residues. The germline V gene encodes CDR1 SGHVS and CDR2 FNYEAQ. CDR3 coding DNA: TGTGCCAGCAGTCCTGATAATAGGGGCAATGAGCAGTTCTTC. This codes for CASSPDNRGNEQFF.

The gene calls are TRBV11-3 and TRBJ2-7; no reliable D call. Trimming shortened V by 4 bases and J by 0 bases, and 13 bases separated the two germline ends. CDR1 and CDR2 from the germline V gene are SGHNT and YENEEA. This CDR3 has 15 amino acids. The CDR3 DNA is TGTGCCAGCAGCTCCAGGCAGTTAAGCTCCTACGAGCAGTACTTC. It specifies CASSSRQLSSYEQYF. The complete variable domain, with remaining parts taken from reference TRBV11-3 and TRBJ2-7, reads EAGVVQSPRYKIIEKKQPVAFWCNPISGHNTLYWYLQNLGQGPELLIRYENEEAVDDSQLPKDRFSAERLKGVDSTLKIQPAELGDSAVYLCASSSRQLSSYEQYFGPGTRLTVT.

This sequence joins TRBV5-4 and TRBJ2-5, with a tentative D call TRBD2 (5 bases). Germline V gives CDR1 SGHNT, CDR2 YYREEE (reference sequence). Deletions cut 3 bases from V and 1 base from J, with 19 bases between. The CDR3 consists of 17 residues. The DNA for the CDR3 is TGTGCCAGCAGCTCCGCCCCAAGCGGTCGCCCCCAAGAGACCCAGTACTTC. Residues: CASSSAPSGRPQETQYF.

In DNA, the CDR3 is TGTGCCACCCGAACACAGGGAGACTATGGCTACACCTTC. Translating gives CATRTQGDYGYTF. V gene TRBV6-1 combines with J gene TRBJ1-2; weak D call: TRBD1 (6 bases). V was cut by 10 bases and J by 3 bases, with 15 bases left in between. Germline values: CDR1 MNHNS, CDR2 SASEGT. The CDR3 length is 13 residues.

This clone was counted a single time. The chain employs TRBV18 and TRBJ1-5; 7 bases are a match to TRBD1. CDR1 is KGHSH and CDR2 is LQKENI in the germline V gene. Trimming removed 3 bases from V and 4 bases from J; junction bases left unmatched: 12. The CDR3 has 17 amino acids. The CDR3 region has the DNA TGTGCCAGCTCACCTCCCGGGACAGCCTTCGGGAATCAGCCCCAGCATTTT. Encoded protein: CASSPPGTAFGNQPQHF.

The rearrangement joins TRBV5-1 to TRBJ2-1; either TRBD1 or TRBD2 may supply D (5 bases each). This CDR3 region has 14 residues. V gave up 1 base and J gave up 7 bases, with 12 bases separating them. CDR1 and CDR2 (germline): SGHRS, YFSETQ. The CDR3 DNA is TGCGCCAGCAGCTTGTGGGGGACCTTAAATGAGCAGTTCTTC. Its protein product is CASSLWGTLNEQFF. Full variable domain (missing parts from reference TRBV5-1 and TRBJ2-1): KAGVTQTPRYLIKTRGQQVTLSCSPISGHRSVSWYQQTPGQGLQFLFEYFSETQRNKGNFPGRFSGRQFSNSRSEMNVSTLELGDSALYLCASSLWGTLNEQFFGPGTRLTVL.

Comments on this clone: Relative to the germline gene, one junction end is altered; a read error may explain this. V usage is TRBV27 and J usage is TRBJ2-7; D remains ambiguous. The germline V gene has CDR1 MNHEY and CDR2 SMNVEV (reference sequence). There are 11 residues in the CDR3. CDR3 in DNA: TGTGCCAGCAGCCTATCCGGGTCTCTATTCTTC. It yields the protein CASSLSGSLFF.

The CDR3 is CASSPPNREYDEQFF. CDR3 nucleotides: TGTGCCAGCTCACCACCGAACCGGGAGTACGATGAGCAGTTCTTC. V and J are TRBV18 and TRBJ2-1; tentatively, D is TRBD2 (6 bases). The germline gives CDR1 KGHSH, CDR2 LQKENI. Trimming removed 0 bases from V and 8 bases from J, with 14 bases in between. This CDR3 spans 15 amino acids.

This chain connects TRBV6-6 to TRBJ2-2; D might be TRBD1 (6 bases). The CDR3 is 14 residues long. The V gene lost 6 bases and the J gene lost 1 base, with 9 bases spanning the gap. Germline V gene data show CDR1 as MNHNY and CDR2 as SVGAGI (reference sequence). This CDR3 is CASRKGQNTGELFF. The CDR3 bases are TGTGCCAGCAGAAAGGGACAGAACACCGGGGAGCTGTTTTTT.

The CDR3 bases are TGTGCCAGTAGTATGGGCAGTAGCACAGATACGCAGTATTTT. This codes for CASSMGSSTDTQYF. The chain uses TRBV19 and TRBJ2-3; D unclear. There are 14 residues in the CDR3. Germline V gene sequence: CDR1 LNHDA, CDR2 SQIVND (reference sequence). V lost 3 bases, J lost 0 bases, and 7 bases lay in between. Combining the CDR3 with reference TRBV19 and TRBJ2-3 gives the whole variable domain DGGITQSPKYLFRKEGQNVTLSCEQNLNHDAMYWYRQDPGQGLRLIYYSQIVNDFQKGDIAEGYSVSREKKESFPLTVTSAQKNPTAFYLCASSMGSSTDTQYFGPGTRLTVL.

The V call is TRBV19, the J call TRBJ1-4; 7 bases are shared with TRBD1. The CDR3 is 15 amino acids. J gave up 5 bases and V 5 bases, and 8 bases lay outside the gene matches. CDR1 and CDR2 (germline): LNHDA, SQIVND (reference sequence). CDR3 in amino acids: CASSPTGVQNEKLFF. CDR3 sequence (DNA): TGTGCCAGTAGTCCCACAGGGGTCCAAAATGAAAAACTGTTTTTT. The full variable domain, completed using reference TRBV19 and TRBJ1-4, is DGGITQSPKYLFRKEGQNVTLSCEQNLNHDAMYWYRQDPGQGLRLIYYSQIVNDFQKGDIAEGYSVSREKKESFPLTVTSAQKNPTAFYLCASSPTGVQNEKLFFGSGTQLSVL.

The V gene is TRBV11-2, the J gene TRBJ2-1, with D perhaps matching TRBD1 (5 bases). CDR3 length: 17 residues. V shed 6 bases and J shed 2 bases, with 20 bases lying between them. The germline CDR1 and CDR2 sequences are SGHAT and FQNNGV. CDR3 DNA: TGTGCCAGCAGAGTCCCAGGGAAACGAAGCCCCTACAATGAGCAGTTCTTC. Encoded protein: CASRVPGKRSPYNEQFF.

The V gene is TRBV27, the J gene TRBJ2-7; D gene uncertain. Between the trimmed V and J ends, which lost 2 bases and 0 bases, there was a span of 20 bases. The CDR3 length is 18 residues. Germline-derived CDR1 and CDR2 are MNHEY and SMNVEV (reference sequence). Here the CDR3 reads CASSLLGGSGYSSYEQYF. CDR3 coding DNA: TGTGCCAGCAGTTTACTTGGTGGTTCGGGTTATAGCTCCTACGAGCAGTACTTC.

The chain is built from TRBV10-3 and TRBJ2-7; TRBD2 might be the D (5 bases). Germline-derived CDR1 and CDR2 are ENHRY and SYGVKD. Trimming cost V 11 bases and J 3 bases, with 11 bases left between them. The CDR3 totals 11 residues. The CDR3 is CAVKRDYEQYF. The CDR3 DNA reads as TGTGCCGTCAAACGGGACTACGAGCAGTACTTC.

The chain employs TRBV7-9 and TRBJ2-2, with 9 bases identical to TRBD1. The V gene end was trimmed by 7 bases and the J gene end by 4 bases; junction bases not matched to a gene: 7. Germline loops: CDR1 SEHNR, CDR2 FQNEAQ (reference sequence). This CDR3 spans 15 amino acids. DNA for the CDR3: TGTGCCAGCACCGCCGGGACAGGGTTCACCGGGGAGCTGTTTTTT. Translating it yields CASTAGTGFTGELFF.

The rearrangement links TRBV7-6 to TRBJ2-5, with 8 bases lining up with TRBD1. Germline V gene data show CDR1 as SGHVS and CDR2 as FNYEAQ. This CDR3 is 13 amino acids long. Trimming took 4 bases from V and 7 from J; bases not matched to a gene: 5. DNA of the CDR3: TGTGCCAGCAGCTCACAGGGGGACGGGACCCAGTACTTC. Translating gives CASSSQGDGTQYF.

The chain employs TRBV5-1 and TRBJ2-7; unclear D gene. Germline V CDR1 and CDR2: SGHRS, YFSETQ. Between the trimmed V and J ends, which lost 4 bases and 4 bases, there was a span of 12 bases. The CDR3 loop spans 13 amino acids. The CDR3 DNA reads TGCGCCAGCAGCCGGACCTGGGGTTACGAGCAGTACTTC. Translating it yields CASSRTWGYEQYF.

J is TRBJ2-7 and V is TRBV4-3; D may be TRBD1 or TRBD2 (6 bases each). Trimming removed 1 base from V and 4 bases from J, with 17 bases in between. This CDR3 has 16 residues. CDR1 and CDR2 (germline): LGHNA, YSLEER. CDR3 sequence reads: CASSQASAGDPYEQYF. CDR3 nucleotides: TGCGCCAGCAGCCAAGCTAGCGCAGGGGACCCATACGAGCAGTACTTC.

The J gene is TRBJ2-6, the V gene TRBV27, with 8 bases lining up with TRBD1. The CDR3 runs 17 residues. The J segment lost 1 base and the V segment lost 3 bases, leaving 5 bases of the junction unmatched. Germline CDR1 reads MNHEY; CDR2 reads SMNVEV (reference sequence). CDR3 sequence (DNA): TGTGCCAGCAGTTTGCGACAGGGGCAATCTGGGGCCAACGTCCTGACTTTC. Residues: CASSLRQGQSGANVLTF. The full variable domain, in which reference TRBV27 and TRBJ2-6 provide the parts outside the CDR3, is EAQVTQNPRYLITVTGKKLTVTCSQNMNHEYMSWYRQDPGLGLRQIYYSMNVEVTDKGDVPEGYKVSRKEKRNFPLILESPSPNQTSLYFCASSLRQGQSGANVLTFGAGSRLTVL.

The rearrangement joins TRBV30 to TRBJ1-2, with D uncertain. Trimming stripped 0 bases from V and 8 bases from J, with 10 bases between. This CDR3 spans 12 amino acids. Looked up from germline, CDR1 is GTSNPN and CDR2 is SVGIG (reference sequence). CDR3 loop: CAWSVVGSGYTF. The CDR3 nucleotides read TGTGCCTGGAGTGTAGTGGGAAGCGGCTACACCTTC.

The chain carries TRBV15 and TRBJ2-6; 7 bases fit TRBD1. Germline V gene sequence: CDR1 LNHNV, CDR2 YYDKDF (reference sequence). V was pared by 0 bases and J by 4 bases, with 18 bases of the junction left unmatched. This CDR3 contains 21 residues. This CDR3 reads CATSRDPFVGRGLTGANVLTF. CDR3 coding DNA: TGTGCCACCAGCAGAGATCCCTTTGTAGGCAGGGGGTTAACCGGGGCCAACGTCCTGACTTTC.

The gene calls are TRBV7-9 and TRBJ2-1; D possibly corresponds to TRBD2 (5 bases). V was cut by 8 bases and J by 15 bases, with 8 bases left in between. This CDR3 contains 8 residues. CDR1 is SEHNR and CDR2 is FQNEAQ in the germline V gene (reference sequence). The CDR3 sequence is CASGGGFF. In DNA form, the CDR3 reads TGTGCCAGCGGCGGAGGGTTCTTC.

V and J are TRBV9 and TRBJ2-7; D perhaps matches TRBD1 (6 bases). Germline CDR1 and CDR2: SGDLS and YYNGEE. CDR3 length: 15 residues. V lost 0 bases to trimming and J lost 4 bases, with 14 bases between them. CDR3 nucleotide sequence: TGTGCCAGCAGCGTAGCAGGGGCGGACCCGTACGAGCAGTACTTC. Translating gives CASSVAGADPYEQYF.

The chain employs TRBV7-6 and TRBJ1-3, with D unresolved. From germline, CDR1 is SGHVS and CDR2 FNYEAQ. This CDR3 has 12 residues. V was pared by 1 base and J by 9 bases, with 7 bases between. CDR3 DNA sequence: TGTGCCAGCAGCTTAGAAGGGTTCACCATATATTTT. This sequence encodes CASSLEGFTIYF.

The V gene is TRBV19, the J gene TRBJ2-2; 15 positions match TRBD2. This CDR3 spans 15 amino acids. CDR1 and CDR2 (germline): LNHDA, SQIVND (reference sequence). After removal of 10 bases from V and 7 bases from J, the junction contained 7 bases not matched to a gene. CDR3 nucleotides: TGTGCCACTTGGACTAGCGGGAGGGGAGGCGGGGAGCTGTTTTTT. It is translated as CATWTSGRGGGELFF.

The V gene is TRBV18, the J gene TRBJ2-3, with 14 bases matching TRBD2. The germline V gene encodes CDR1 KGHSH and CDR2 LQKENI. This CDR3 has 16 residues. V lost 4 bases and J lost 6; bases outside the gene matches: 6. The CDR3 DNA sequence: TGTGCCAGCTCACGGGGACTAGCGGGAGATGGGGATACGCAGTATTTT. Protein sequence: CASSRGLAGDGDTQYF.

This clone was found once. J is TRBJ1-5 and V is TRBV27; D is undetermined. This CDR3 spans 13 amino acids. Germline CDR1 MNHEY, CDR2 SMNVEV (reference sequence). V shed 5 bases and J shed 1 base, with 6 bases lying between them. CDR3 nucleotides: TGTGCCAGCAGTAGATACAGCAATCAGCCCCAGCATTTT. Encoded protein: CASSRYSNQPQHF.

CDR3 in DNA: TGTGCTAGTGGTCAGACAGGCCCCCGGTTCCGGGAGACCCAGTACTTC. Translated, it gives CASGQTGPRFRETQYF. The chain employs TRBV12-5 and TRBJ2-5, with D maybe TRBD1 (6 bases). The CDR3 contains 16 residues. From germline, CDR1 is LGHNT and CDR2 FRNRAP. Trimming took off 5 bases at V and 5 bases at J, with 21 bases between the two ends.

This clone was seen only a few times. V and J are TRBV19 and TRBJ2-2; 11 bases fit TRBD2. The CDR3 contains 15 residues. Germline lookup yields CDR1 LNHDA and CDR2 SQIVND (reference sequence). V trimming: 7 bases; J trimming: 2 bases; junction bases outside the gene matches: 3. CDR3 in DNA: TGTGCCAGTACGACTAGCGGGATAAACACCGGGGAGCTGTTTTTT. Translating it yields CASTTSGINTGELFF.

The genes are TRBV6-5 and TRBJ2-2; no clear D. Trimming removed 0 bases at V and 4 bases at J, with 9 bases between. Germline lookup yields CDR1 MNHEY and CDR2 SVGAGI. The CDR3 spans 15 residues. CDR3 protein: CASSYSLQVTGELFF. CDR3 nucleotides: TGTGCCAGCAGTTACTCATTGCAGGTCACCGGGGAGCTGTTTTTT.

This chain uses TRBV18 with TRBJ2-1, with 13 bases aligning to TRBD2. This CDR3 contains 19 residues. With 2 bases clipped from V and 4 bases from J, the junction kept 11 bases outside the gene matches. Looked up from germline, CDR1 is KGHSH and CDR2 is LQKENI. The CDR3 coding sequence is TGTGCCAGCTCACCAAGGATTGGACTAGCGGGAGTGGGGTACAATGAGCAGTTCTTC. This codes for CASSPRIGLAGVGYNEQFF.

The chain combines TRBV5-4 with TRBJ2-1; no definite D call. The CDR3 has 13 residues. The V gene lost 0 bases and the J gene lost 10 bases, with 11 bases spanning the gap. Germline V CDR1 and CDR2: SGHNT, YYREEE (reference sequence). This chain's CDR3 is CASSLVLAGEQFF. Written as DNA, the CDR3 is TGTGCCAGCAGCTTGGTGTTAGCAGGCGAGCAGTTCTTC.